The clone carrying this T cell receptor beta chain has a handful of counts. The V end lost 6 bases, the J end lost 2 bases, and 20 bases lay between the germline ends. Per germline, CDR1 MGHDK and CDR2 SYGVNS. The CDR3 totals 16 residues. This entry is derived from a study of patients and donors after allogeneic stem cell transplantation. A single record per CDR3 protein comes from TCRdb applying MiXCR to the RT-PCR reads. The sample shows 390,000 or so distinct CDR3 sequences, 16% of them seen only once. The gene calls are TRBV25-1 and TRBJ2-7, with TRBD1 as a possible D gene (5 bases). The sequence came from a human donor who was either an allogeneic HSCT recipient or a stem cell or donor lymphocyte infusion donor (not recorded which). It is not recorded whose cells these are; they may come from a transplant donor. Sequences were obtained from blood, either unsorted or a sorted T cell fraction (not recorded which). The CDR3 DNA sequence: TGTGCCAGCAGCCCCCGAACAGGTAGTAGGGCCTACGAGCAGTACTTC. Its protein is CASSPRTGSRAYEQYF.